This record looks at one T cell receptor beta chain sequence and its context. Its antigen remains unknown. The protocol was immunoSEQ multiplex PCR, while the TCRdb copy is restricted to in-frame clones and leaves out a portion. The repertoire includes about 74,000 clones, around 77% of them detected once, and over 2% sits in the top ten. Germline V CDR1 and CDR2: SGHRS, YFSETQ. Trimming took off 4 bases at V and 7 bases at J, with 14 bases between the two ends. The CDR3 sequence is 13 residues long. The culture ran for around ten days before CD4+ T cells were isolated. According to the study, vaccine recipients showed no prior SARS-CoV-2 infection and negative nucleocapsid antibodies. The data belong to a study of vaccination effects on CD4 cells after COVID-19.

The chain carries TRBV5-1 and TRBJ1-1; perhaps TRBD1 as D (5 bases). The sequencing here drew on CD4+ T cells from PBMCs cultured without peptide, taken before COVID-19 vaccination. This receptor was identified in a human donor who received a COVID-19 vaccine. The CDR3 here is CASSPDIPVEAFF. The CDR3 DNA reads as TGCGCCAGCAGCCCGGACATTCCGGTTGAAGCTTTCTTT.